These T cell receptor beta chains were read from a single sample in a study of cytomegalovirus exposure and HLA in healthy donors. The table came from immunoSEQ multiplex PCR; TCRdb's copy has only in-frame clones and leaves some out. Of approximately 210,000 clones in the sample, about four fifths were seen once. The sample was PBMCs. The receptor source for this set is a man aged 35-49 years in good health and CMV-seropositive. Both conserved end residues are part of each CDR3. A D gene is named only where the DNA matches it firmly. The listing skips clone size in some rows; elsewhere it reads once, few, many or a size class.

clone_size,d_call,v_call,j_call,cdr3_nt,cdr3_aa
-,-,TRBV10-3,TRBJ1-2,TGTGCCATCAGCCCGACATGGTTTGGCTACACCTTC,CAISPTWFGYTF
-,-,TRBV9,TRBJ1-5,TGTGCCAGCAGTGAGGGGCAGGGGAATCAGCCCCAGCATTTT,CASSEGQGNQPQHF
-,TRBD1,TRBV5-1,TRBJ1-4,TGCGCCAGCAGCTTCGACAGGGGGGACGAAAAACTGTTTTTT,CASSFDRGDEKLFF
-,-,TRBV25-1,TRBJ1-2,TGTGCCAGCAGTGAGGTACAGAACTATGGCTACACCTTC,CASSEVQNYGYTF
-,-,TRBV9,TRBJ2-2,TGTGCCAGCAGCTTGACTAGAGGGTCCGGGGAGCTGTTTTTT,CASSLTRGSGELFF
-,TRBD1,TRBV5-8,TRBJ1-2,TGTGCCAGCAGCTGGCCCGACAGGGAACGTGGCTACACCTTC,CASSWPDRERGYTF
-,-,TRBV5-1,TRBJ2-2,TGCGCCAGCAACCTGGCCAGGGGGAACACCGGGGAGCTGTTTTTT,CASNLARGNTGELFF
-,TRBD1,TRBV9,TRBJ1-1,TGTGCCAGCAGCCAGGGGGTGAACACTGAAGCTTTCTTT,CASSQGVNTEAFF
-,-,TRBV30,TRBJ1-1,TGTGCCTGGAGTGAAGGGAGGGGGGCGAACACTGAAGCTTTCTTT,CAWSEGRGANTEAFF
-,TRBD2,TRBV2,TRBJ2-5,TGTGCCAGGGGGGAGGGGCTAGCGGGAGAGGTGGAGACCCAGTACTTC,CARGEGLAGEVETQYF
-,-,TRBV30,TRBJ1-1,TGTGCCTGGAGTGCGCAGTCCGGGAGTGAAGCTTTCTTT,CAWSAQSGSEAFF
-,TRBD2,TRBV5-1,TRBJ2-4,TGCGCCAGCAGCTTGGAAGGGTGGGGGGGAGCCAAAAACATTCAGTACTTC,CASSLEGWGGAKNIQYF
-,TRBD2,TRBV9,TRBJ2-1,TGTGCCAGCAGCGCCTCGACTAGCGGGAACTATGAGCAGTTCTTC,CASSASTSGNYEQFF
-,TRBD2,TRBV7-3,TRBJ2-1,TGTGCCAGCAGCCCCACCGGGACTAGCGGGTACAATGAGCAGTTCTTC,CASSPTGTSGYNEQFF
-,TRBD1,TRBV28,TRBJ2-7,TGTGCCAGCAACCCTCCGGGGACAGGGGGCGGCTACGAGCAGTACTTC,CASNPPGTGGGYEQYF
-,-,TRBV18,TRBJ2-5,TGTGCCAGCTCACCACGTTCAGGACAGCAGACCCAGTACTTC,CASSPRSGQQTQYF
-,-,TRBV5-4,TRBJ2-1,TGTGCCAGCAGCTACTCTAGCGTCGGGAACAATGAGCAGTTCTTC,CASSYSSVGNNEQFF
-,TRBD1,TRBV27,TRBJ2-7,TGTGCCAGCAGCCCCGACAGGGACGAGCAGTACTTC,CASSPDRDEQYF
-,TRBD2,TRBV6-4,TRBJ2-1,TGTGCCAGCAGTGACTCAGCGGGGCGCTCCTACAATGAGCAGTTCTTC,CASSDSAGRSYNEQFF
-,TRBD2,TRBV5-6,TRBJ2-1,TGTGCCAGCAGCTCAGGACTAGCTGATGAGCAGTTCTTC,CASSSGLADEQFF
once,-,TRBV19,TRBJ1-5,TGTGCCAGTAGTATTTCTTCGTGGAGTGGCAATCAGCCCCAGCATTTT,CASSISSWSGNQPQHF
-,-,TRBV15,TRBJ2-7,TGTGCCACCAGCAGAGATATTTACGGAGGTTTGTACGAGCAGTACTTC,CATSRDIYGGLYEQYF
-,-,TRBV25-1,TRBJ1-2,TGTGCCAGCACCGGAGGGAGCGGAGGCGGCTACACCTTC,CASTGGSGGGYTF
-,TRBD1,TRBV18,TRBJ2-4,TGTGCCAGCTCACCAGGGACAGGGGGTAACATTCAGTACTTC,CASSPGTGGNIQYF
-,-,TRBV19,TRBJ2-7,TGTGCCAGTAGTTCGGGTCTTGTGGACGAGCAGTACTTC,CASSSGLVDEQYF
-,TRBD2,TRBV5-1,TRBJ2-5,TGCGCCAGCACCTTAGGACTAGCGGGAGACGAGACCCAGTACTTC,CASTLGLAGDETQYF
few,-,TRBV5-1,TRBJ2-7,TGCGCCAGCAGCTTGGGGACCCCGGCGGGCTACGAGCAGTACTTC,CASSLGTPAGYEQYF
-,-,TRBV5-6,TRBJ2-1,TGTGCCAGCAGCTTGGACTACCGCAATGAGCAGTTCTTC,CASSLDYRNEQFF
-,TRBD1,TRBV6-4,TRBJ2-3,TGTGCCAGCAGCTCGGACAGGGCGGCAGATACGCAGTATTTT,CASSSDRAADTQYF
-,TRBD1,TRBV29-1,TRBJ1-1,TGCAGCGTTGAAGAGACAGGGCACTCTGCCGGGTACACTGAAGCTTTCTTT,CSVEETGHSAGYTEAFF
-,TRBD1,TRBV30,TRBJ2-5,TGTGCCTGGAGTGCCTCCAGGGGGGAGACCCAGTACTTC,CAWSASRGETQYF
-,-,TRBV7-8,TRBJ2-1,TGTGCCAGCAGCTTAATCAAGGCGGATGAGCAGTTCTTC,CASSLIKADEQFF
-,TRBD2,TRBV15,TRBJ2-1,TGTGCCACCAGCAGGATTAGCGGGAGTTTAGGGGAGCAGTTCTTC,CATSRISGSLGEQFF
-,TRBD1,TRBV30,TRBJ1-1,TGTGCCTGTGACAGGGCGAACACTGAAGCTTTCTTT,CACDRANTEAFF
-,TRBD1,TRBV2,TRBJ1-4,TGTGCCAGCAGTCTTTCCGGGACAGAGAATGAAAAACTGTTTTTT,CASSLSGTENEKLFF
-,TRBD1,TRBV2,TRBJ2-1,TGTGCCAGCAGCCCCGGACAGGGTCGAAGACGGGCGTTCTTGTTCTTC,CASSPGQGRRRAFLFF
-,-,TRBV19,TRBJ2-3,TGTGCCAGTAGTATGACAAGCACAGATACGCAGTATTTT,CASSMTSTDTQYF
few,-,TRBV2,TRBJ2-1,TGTGCCAGCAGCCTCTTTAGCGGATTCTCCTACAATGAGCAGTTCTTC,CASSLFSGFSYNEQFF
-,-,TRBV6-1,TRBJ1-5,TGTGCCAGCAGAGTAGGCGGTCAGCCCCAGCATTTT,CASRVGGQPQHF
few,-,TRBV5-1,TRBJ2-3,TGCGCCAGCAGCTTGGGAGGGACAGATACGCAGTATTTT,CASSLGGTDTQYF